These 12 T cell receptor beta chains were all obtained from the same sample, sequenced in a study of CD8 T cells in ankylosing spondylitis. TCRdb redid the calling of the 5' RACE reads with MiXCR, one entry per CDR3 protein. The table records roughly 230,000 distinct CDR3 sequences, 15% to 20% of them present only once. The sample comprised blood, either unsorted or a sorted T cell fraction (not recorded which). The receptors shown here come from a male donor with ankylosing spondylitis or in good health (not recorded which).

This clonotype has a handful of counts. The chain uses TRBV6-1 and TRBJ2-1; D remains ambiguous. With 6 bases removed from V and 0 bases from J, the gap between germline ends came to 12 bases. Germline CDR1 is MNHNS and CDR2 is SASEGT. The CDR3 consists of 15 residues. The CDR3 spells CASSSDRSSYNEQFF. CDR3 nucleotide sequence: TGTGCCAGCAGCTCTGACCGGAGCTCCTACAATGAGCAGTTCTTC.

In its sample, this clonotype was seen a few times. This chain links TRBV7-3 with TRBJ2-1, with 8 bases fitting TRBD2. Germline CDR1 reads SGHTA; CDR2 reads FQGTGA. This CDR3 region has 17 residues. After removal of 0 bases from V and 7 bases from J, the junction contained 11 bases not matched to a gene. The CDR3 region is CASSLTAVSGKGNEQFF. The CDR3 DNA reads TGTGCCAGCAGCTTAACGGCGGTTAGCGGGAAGGGAAATGAGCAGTTCTTC.

This clonotype was observed a few times. The V and J genes are TRBV29-1 and TRBJ2-1; 8 bases map to TRBD1. Per germline, CDR1 SQVTM and CDR2 ANQGSEA. The ends lost 4 bases at V and 8 bases at J; junction bases unmatched: 10. The CDR3 has 14 residues. The CDR3 DNA follows: TGCAGCGTTGTGGTGACAGGGGCTTTCGATGAGCAGTTCTTC. Amino acids: CSVVVTGAFDEQFF.

This clonotype was detected ten times or more. The chain uses TRBV4-1 and TRBJ2-1; D unresolved. This CDR3 spans 15 amino acids. Germline V gene sequence: CDR1 MGHRA, CDR2 YSYEKL. V was pared by 2 bases and J by 9 bases, with 17 bases between. The CDR3 bases are TGCGCCAGCAGCCAATCCCCACATTTTCGCAGTGAGCAGTTCTTC. It codes for CASSQSPHFRSEQFF.

The table lists this clonotype with a few counts. The chain employs TRBV20-1 and TRBJ2-1, with TRBD2 identical over 8 bases. The CDR3 contains 15 residues. The V segment lost 6 bases and the J segment 0 bases; nucleotides outside the gene matches: 7. The germline CDR1 and CDR2 sequences are DFQATT and SNEGSKA (reference sequence). CDR3 loop: CSADGSGSSYNEQFF. CDR3 in DNA: TGCAGTGCAGACGGAAGCGGGAGCTCCTACAATGAGCAGTTCTTC.

This clonotype was seen more than once but under ten times. The genes are TRBV11-2 and TRBJ1-4; TRBD1 matches at 8 bases. Trimming removed 0 bases from V and 4 bases from J; junction bases left unmatched: 7. Germline CDR1 reads SGHAT; CDR2 reads FQNNGV. The CDR3 has 17 amino acids. The CDR3 nucleotides are TGTGCCAGCAGCTTAGAGGATTTGGGACAGGTTAATGAAAAACTGTTTTTT. This codes for CASSLEDLGQVNEKLFF.

This clonotype turned up a few times. This chain joins TRBV29-1 and TRBJ2-1; 12 nucleotides agree with TRBD1. The V segment lost 6 bases and the J segment 7 bases; nucleotides outside the gene matches: 4. The CDR3 runs 13 residues. CDR1 is SQVTM, CDR2 ANQGSEA, per germline. The CDR3 DNA sequence: TGCAGCGTCCCGGGACAGGGGGCAAATGAGCAGTTCTTC. This encodes CSVPGQGANEQFF.

The sample holds a few counts of this clonotype. V gene TRBV7-9 combines with J gene TRBJ1-4; no firm D call. Germline V lookup: CDR1 SEHNR, CDR2 FQNEAQ (reference sequence). Trimming pared 7 bases from V and 0 bases from J, leaving 6 bases between. The CDR3 runs to 13 residues. CDR3 sequence reads: CASTDATNEKLFF. CDR3 sequence (DNA): TGTGCCAGCACAGATGCAACTAATGAAAAACTGTTTTTT.

This chain links TRBV15 with TRBJ2-5, with a possible D match to TRBD1 (6 bases). The CDR3 sequence is 17 residues long. CDR1 and CDR2 (germline): LNHNV, YYDKDF (reference sequence). Trimming took off 0 bases at V and 6 bases at J, with 20 bases between the two ends. CDR3 in DNA: TGTGCCACCAGCAGAGAAGCGGCCGGGACACACGCCCAGACCCAGTACTTC. Protein: CATSREAAGTHAQTQYF.

V is TRBV15 and J is TRBJ2-1; 10 positions agree with TRBD2. The CDR3 contains 16 residues. J lost 7 bases, V lost 0 bases, and 6 bases had no gene match. Germline lookup yields CDR1 LNHNV and CDR2 YYDKDF (reference sequence). The CDR3, as DNA: TGTGCCACCAGCAGAGATCCGCAAGCGGGAGGGAATGAGCAGTTCTTC. Protein: CATSRDPQAGGNEQFF.

This clonotype was detected a few times. The chain employs TRBV4-3 and TRBJ2-7, with TRBD1 as a possible D gene (5 bases). The CDR3 spans 13 residues. With 4 bases removed from V and 7 bases from J, the gap between germline ends came to 14 bases. Germline CDR1 and CDR2: LGHNA and YSLEER. The CDR3 DNA sequence: TGCGCCAGCAGCCTGGCAGTCCCAGGGGAGCAGTACTTC. Protein: CASSLAVPGEQYF.

This clonotype appeared a few times. V gene TRBV15 combines with J gene TRBJ2-7; tentatively, D is TRBD2 (6 bases). V was shortened by 4 bases and J by 3 bases, with 16 bases between the two germline ends. Germline CDR1 reads LNHNV; CDR2 reads YYDKDF (reference sequence). The CDR3 runs to 15 residues. CDR3 protein: CATSIQKGLGYEQYF. The CDR3 region has the DNA TGTGCCACCAGCATCCAAAAGGGACTCGGCTACGAGCAGTACTTC.